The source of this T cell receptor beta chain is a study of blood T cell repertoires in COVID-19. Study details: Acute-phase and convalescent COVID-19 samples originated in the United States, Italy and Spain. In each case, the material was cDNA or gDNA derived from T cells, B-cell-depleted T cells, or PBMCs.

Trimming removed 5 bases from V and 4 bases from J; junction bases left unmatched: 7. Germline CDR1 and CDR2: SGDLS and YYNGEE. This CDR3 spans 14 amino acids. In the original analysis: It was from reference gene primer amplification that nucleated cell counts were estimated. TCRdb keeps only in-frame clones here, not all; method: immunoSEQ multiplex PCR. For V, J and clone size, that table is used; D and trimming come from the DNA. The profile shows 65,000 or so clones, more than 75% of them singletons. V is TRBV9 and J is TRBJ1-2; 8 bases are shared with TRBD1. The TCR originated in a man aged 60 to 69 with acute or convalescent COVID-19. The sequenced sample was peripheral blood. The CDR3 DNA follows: TGTGCCAGCAGTCGACAGGGGCGTTTCTATGGCTACACCTTC. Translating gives CASSRQGRFYGYTF.